This T cell receptor (beta chain) originates from a study of T cells in Graves' hyperthyroidism and ophthalmopathy. As to this clonotype: It may be a read error: a sequence one base away is much more abundant.

The investigators amplified TCR beta CDR3 regions from RNA transcripts. Researchers ran a first-round RT-PCR on the TCR CDR3 using the HTBI primer set. TCRdb redid the calling of the multiplex PCR reads with MiXCR, one entry per CDR3 protein. The sample includes about 720,000 distinct CDR3 sequences, over 15% of them seen just once. V shed 4 bases and J 4 bases; nucleotides not matched to a gene: 1. The CDR3 sequence is 14 residues long. In germline, CDR1 is MNHEY, CDR2 SVGEGT. What was sequenced was blood. This clonotype was sampled from a man younger than 35 with Graves' hyperthyroidism. The chain links TRBV6-2 or TRBV6-3 to TRBJ2-4; 10 nucleotides agree with TRBD1. CDR3 in DNA: TGTGCCAGCAGTTGGACAGGGGGTAAAAACATTCAGTACTTC. Amino acid sequence: CASSWTGGKNIQYF.